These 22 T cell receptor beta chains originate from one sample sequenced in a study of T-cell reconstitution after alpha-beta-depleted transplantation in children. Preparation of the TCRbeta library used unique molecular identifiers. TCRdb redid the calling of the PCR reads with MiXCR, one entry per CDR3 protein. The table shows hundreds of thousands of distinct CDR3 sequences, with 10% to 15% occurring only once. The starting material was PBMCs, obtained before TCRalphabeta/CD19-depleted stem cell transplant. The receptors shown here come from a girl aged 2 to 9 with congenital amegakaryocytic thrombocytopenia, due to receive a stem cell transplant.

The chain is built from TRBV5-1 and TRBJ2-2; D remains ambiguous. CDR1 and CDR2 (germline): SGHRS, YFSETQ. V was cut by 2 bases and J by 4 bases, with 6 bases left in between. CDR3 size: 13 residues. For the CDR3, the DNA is TGCGCCAGCAGCTTTTACAGCACCGGGGAGCTGTTTTTT. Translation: CASSFYSTGELFF.

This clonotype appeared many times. The CDR3, as DNA: TGCGCCAGCAGCCGCACTAGCGGAGGTGGTACCGGGGAGCTGTTTTTT. Encoded protein: CASSRTSGGGTGELFF. The V call is TRBV5-1, the J call TRBJ2-2, with TRBD2 matching 8 bases. The length of the CDR3 is 16 residues. V lost 4 bases and J lost 5; bases outside the gene matches: 10. Germline loops: CDR1 SGHRS, CDR2 YFSETQ.

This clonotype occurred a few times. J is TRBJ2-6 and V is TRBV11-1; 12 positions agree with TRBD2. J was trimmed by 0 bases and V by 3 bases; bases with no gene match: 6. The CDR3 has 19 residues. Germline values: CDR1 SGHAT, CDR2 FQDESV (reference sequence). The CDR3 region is CASSFASGRARSGANVLTF. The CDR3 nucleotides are TGTGCCAGCAGCTTCGCTAGCGGGAGGGCTCGCTCTGGGGCCAACGTCCTGACTTTC.

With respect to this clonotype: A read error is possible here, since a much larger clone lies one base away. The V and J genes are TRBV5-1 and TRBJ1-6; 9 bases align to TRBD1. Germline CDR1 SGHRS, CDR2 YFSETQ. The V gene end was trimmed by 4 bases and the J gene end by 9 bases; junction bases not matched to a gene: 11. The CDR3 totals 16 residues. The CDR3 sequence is CASSPRTGAFGSPLHF. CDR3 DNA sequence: TGCGCCAGCAGCCCGAGGACAGGGGCCTTTGGTTCACCCCTCCACTTT.

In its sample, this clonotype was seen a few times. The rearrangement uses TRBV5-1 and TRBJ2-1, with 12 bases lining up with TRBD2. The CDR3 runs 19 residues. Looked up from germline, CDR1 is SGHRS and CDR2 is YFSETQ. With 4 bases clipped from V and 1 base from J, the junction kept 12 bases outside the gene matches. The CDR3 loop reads CASSGSSGRAGWSYNEQFF. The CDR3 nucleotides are TGCGCCAGCAGCGGATCTAGCGGGAGGGCCGGATGGTCCTACAATGAGCAGTTCTTC.

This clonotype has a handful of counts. CDR3 protein: CASSLIQGQNEQYF. CDR3 sequence (DNA): TGTGCCAGCAGCCTAATACAGGGGCAAAACGAGCAGTACTTC. The rearrangement links TRBV6-1 to TRBJ2-7; 7 nucleotides agree with TRBD1. CDR1 is MNHNS, CDR2 SASEGT, per germline. V shed 6 bases and J 5 bases; nucleotides not matched to a gene: 10. The CDR3 is 14 amino acids.

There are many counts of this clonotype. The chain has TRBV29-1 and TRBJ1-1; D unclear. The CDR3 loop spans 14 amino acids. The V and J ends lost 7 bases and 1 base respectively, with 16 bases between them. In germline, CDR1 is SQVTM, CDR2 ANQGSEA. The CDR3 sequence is CSATLTYPNTEAFF. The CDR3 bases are TGCAGCGCTACATTAACTTACCCGAACACTGAAGCTTTCTTT.

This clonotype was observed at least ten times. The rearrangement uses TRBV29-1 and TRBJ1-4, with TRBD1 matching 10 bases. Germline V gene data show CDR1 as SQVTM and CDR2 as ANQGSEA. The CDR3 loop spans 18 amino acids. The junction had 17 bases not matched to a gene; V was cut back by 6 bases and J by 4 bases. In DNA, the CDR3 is TGCAGCGTCTCGGGGGGACAGGGGCGCCAGCGGAGTAATGAAAAACTGTTTTTT. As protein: CSVSGGQGRQRSNEKLFF. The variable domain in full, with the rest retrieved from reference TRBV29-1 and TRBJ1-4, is SAVISQKPSRDICQRGTSLTIQCQVDSQVTMMFWYRQQPGQSLTLIATANQGSEATYESGFVIDKFPISRPNLTFSTLTVSNMSPEDSSIYLCSVSGGQGRQRSNEKLFFGSGTQLSVL.

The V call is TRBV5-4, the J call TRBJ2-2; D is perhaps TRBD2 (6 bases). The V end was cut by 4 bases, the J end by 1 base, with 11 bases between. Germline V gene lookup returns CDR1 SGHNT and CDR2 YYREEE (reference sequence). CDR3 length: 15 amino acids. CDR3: CASSPGLQNTGELFF. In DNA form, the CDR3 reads TGTGCCAGCAGCCCGGGACTGCAGAACACCGGGGAGCTGTTTTTT. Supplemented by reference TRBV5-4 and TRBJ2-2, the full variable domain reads ETGVTQSPTHLIKTRGQQVTLRCSSQSGHNTVSWYQQALGQGPQFIFQYYREEENGRGNFPPRFSGLQFPNYSSELNVNALELDDSALYLCASSPGLQNTGELFFGEGSRLTVL.

CDR3 sequence: CASSQPLETGVWGDTF. The CDR3 DNA is TGCGCCAGCAGCCAACCTCTTGAGACAGGGGTTTGGGGCGACACCTTC. The chain is built from TRBV4-1 and TRBJ1-2, with 8 bases aligning to TRBD1. The CDR3 loop spans 16 amino acids. The V gene end was trimmed by 2 bases and the J gene end by 12 bases; junction bases not matched to a gene: 17. Germline CDR1 MGHRA, CDR2 YSYEKL.

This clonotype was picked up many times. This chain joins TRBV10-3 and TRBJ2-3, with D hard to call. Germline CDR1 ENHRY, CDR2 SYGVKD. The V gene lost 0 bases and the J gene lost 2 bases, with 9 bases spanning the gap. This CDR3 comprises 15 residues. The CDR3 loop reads CAISESQPDTDTQYF. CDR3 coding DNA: TGTGCCATCAGTGAGTCGCAACCAGACACAGATACGCAGTATTTT.

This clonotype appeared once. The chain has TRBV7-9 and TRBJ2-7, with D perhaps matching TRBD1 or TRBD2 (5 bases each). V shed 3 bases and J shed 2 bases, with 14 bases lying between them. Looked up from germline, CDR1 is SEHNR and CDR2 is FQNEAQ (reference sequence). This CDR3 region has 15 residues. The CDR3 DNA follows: TGTGCCAGCAGCTTCACCGGGACCGCACCCTACGAGCAGTACTTC. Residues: CASSFTGTAPYEQYF.

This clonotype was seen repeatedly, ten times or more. In DNA form, the CDR3 reads TGCGCCAGCACCGATGATGATATAGCGTGGGCAGATACGCAGTATTTT. This encodes CASTDDDIAWADTQYF. The chain recombines TRBV5-1 with TRBJ2-3, with a tentative D call TRBD2 (5 bases). The V gene lost 6 bases and the J gene lost 4 bases, with 21 bases spanning the gap. CDR3 length: 16 amino acids. The germline CDR1 and CDR2 sequences are SGHRS and YFSETQ.

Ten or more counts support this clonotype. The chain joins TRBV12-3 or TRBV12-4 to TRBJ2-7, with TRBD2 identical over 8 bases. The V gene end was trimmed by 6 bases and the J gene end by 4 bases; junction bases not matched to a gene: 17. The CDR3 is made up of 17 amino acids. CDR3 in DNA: TGTGCCAGCAGATTGACCCTTAGCGGGAAGGCCAATTACGAGCAGTACTTC. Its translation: CASRLTLSGKANYEQYF.

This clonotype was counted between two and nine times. The CDR3 sequence is CSATSGTPASQETQYF. CDR3 bases: TGCAGTGCTACGTCCGGGACACCGGCTTCACAAGAGACCCAGTACTTC. J is TRBJ2-5 and V is TRBV20-1; TRBD1 might be the D (6 bases). CDR3 length equals 16 residues. Germline CDR1 DFQATT, CDR2 SNEGSKA (reference sequence). V dropped 4 bases and J dropped 2 bases, with 20 bases sitting between them.

The CDR3 sequence: CASSQMGSSTEAFF. CDR3 DNA sequence: TGTGCCAGCAGCCAGATGGGCTCGAGCACTGAAGCTTTCTTT. The rearrangement links TRBV3-1 to TRBJ1-1; no clear D. The CDR3 runs 14 residues. Trimming removed 3 bases at V and 4 bases at J, with 12 bases between. The germline CDR1 and CDR2 sequences are LGHDT and YNNKEL (reference sequence).

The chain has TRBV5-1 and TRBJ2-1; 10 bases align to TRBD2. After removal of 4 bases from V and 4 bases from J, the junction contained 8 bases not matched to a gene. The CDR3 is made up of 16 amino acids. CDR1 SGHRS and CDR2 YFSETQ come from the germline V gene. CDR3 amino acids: CASSPRRSGRYNEQFF. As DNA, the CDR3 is TGCGCCAGCAGCCCCCGACGTAGCGGGAGGTACAATGAGCAGTTCTTC.

CDR3 in amino acids: CASSPWWGRLAEHNNEQFF. The CDR3 nucleotides are TGTGCCAGCAGCCCCTGGTGGGGGCGGCTAGCGGAGCATAACAATGAGCAGTTCTTC. This chain uses TRBV11-1 with TRBJ2-1; tentative D call: TRBD2 (7 bases). Germline loops: CDR1 SGHAT, CDR2 FQDESV (reference sequence). V lost 5 bases and J 5 bases, leaving 28 bases between the germline ends. The CDR3 is 19 residues long.

This CDR3 is CASSLAGTMGLAKNIQYF. CDR3 DNA sequence: TGTGCCAGCAGCTTAGCCGGGACTATGGGCTTAGCCAAAAACATTCAGTACTTC. V gene TRBV11-1 combines with J gene TRBJ2-4; 7 bases map to TRBD2. Trimming removed 0 bases from V and 0 bases from J; junction bases left unmatched: 8. The length of the CDR3 is 18 residues. Germline values: CDR1 SGHAT, CDR2 FQDESV (reference sequence).

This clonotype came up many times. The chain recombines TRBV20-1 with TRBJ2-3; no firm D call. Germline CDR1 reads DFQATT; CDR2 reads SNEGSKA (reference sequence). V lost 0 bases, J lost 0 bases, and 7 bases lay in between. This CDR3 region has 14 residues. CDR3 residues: CSAREALSTDTQYF. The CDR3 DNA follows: TGCAGTGCTAGAGAAGCTCTTAGCACAGATACGCAGTATTTT.

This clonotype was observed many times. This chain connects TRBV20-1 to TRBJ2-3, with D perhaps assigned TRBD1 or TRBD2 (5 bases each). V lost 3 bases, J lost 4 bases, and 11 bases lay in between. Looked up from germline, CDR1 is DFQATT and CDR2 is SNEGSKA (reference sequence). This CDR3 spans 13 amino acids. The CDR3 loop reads CSASPGTADTQYF. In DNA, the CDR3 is TGCAGTGCTAGCCCGGGGACCGCAGATACGCAGTATTTT.

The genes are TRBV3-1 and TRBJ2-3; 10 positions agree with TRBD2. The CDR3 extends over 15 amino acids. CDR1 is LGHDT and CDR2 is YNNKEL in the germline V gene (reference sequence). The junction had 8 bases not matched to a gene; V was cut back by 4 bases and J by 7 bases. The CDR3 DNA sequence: TGTGCCAGCAGCCCCCGGACTAGCGGAGGACATACGCAGTATTTT. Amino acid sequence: CASSPRTSGGHTQYF.